The clone carrying this T cell receptor (beta chain) was seen at least ten times. Its antigen is unknown. The data derive from a study of T cells in Graves' hyperthyroidism and ophthalmopathy. Overall study findings and caveats: A model built on 13 V-J features separated ophthalmopathy from stable hyperthyroidism.

Template material for amplifying TCR beta CDR3 regions consisted of RNA transcripts. The primer set for the first-round RT-PCR of the TCR CDR3 was HTBI. TCRdb analysed the multiplex PCR reads with MiXCR anew, one entry per CDR3 protein. In the table there are approximately 300,000 distinct CDR3 sequences, roughly 17% of which are singletons. Trimming stripped 5 bases from V and 2 bases from J, with 15 bases between. The germline CDR1 and CDR2 sequences are SNHLY and FYNNEI. CDR3 length equals 16 residues. This clonotype was sampled from a man aged 30-40 years with Graves' hyperthyroidism. The source material was blood. V gene TRBV2 combines with J gene TRBJ2-2; unclear D gene. CDR3 amino acids: CASSLSRVLNTGELFF. The CDR3 DNA is TGTGCCAGCAGTCTCAGCCGGGTCCTTAACACCGGGGAGCTGTTTTTT. Complete variable domain (other parts from reference TRBV2 and TRBJ2-2): EPEVTQTPSHQVTQMGQEVILRCVPISNHLYFYWYRQILGQKVEFLVSFYNNEISEKSEIFDDQFSVERPDGSNFTLKIRSTKLEDSAMYFCASSLSRVLNTGELFFGEGSRLTVL.